This T cell receptor (beta chain) stems from a study of OX40 agonist ivuxolimab in advanced cancers. Details on this clone: Its specificity is unknown.

The CDR3 length is 13 residues. The germline V gene encodes CDR1 KGHSH and CDR2 LQKENI. The V and J ends lost 3 bases and 4 bases respectively, with 6 bases between them. Findings and limits, study-wide: In a subset of nonresponders, normalized T-cell clonal expansion was also low.

TCRdb's copy holds only in-frame clones and misses some; the assay was immunoSEQ multiplex PCR. Of tens of thousands of clones in the sample, roughly nine tenths were seen once. Material: CD4+ or CD8+ T cells sorted from blood, obtained in a trial of the OX40 agonist ivuxolimab. The clonotype was recovered from an adult with an advanced solid tumor such as melanoma, head and neck, liver or kidney cancer. This chain joins TRBV18 and TRBJ2-2; D is unclear. The CDR3 protein is CASSPDLTGELFF. The CDR3 DNA reads TGTGCCAGCTCACCCGATCTCACCGGGGAGCTGTTTTTT. Using reference TRBV18 and TRBJ2-2 for the parts outside the CDR3, the full variable domain is NAGVMQNPRHLVRRRGQEARLRCSPMKGHSHVYWYRQLPEEGLKFMVYLQKENIIDESGMPKERFSAEFPKEGPSILRIQQVVRGDSAAYFCASSPDLTGELFFGEGSRLTVL.